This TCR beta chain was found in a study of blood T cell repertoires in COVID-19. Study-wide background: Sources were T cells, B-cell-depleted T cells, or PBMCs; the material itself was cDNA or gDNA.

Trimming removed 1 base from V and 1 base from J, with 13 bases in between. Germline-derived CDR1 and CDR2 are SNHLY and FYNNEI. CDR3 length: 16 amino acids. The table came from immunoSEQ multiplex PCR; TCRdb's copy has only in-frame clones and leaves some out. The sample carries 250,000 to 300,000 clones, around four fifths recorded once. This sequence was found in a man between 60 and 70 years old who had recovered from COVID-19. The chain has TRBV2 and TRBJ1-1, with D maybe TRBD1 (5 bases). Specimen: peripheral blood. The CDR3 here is CASSEESGRANTEAFF. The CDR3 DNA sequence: TGTGCCAGCAGTGAAGAATCGGGCAGGGCGAACACTGAAGCTTTCTTT.